The table lists the clone carrying this TCR beta chain with a few counts. The sample carries other DNA sequences with the same CDR3. V was cut by 6 bases and J by 1 base, with 10 bases left in between. The germline V gene encodes CDR1 MNHEY and CDR2 SMNVEV (reference sequence). The CDR3 is made up of 14 amino acids. This record belongs to a study of shared clonotypes between healthy human individuals. At deep level, the assay was performed. Original handling: Filtering differed for immunoSEQ, which gave only junction sequences without quality scores. Profiled with immunoSEQ multiplex PCR; TCRdb holds only in-frame clones, not every one. That table is the source of V, J and clone size, and D and trimming were worked out from the DNA. The sample lists about 680,000 clones, around 92% occurring once. CD45RO negativity and positive selection for CCR7 defined naive CD8 cells, a population that excluded terminally differentiated effector memory CD45RA+ cells.

V usage is TRBV27 and J usage is TRBJ1-3; no firm D call. The receptor was derived from a young man in good health. The source material was naive CD8+ T cells sorted from blood. CDR3 in amino acids: CASSLGPSGNTIYF. The CDR3 DNA is TGTGCCAGCAGCCTAGGGCCTTCTGGAAACACCATATATTTT.